This paragraph reports one TCR beta chain. Its antigen is as yet unknown. Study-wide results and caveats: Larger-cohort validation covered only one TCR beta V-J rearrangement.

Semi-nested PCR with Nested Universal Primer A followed constant-region reverse priming of full-length variable regions. TCRdb called the 5' RACE reads again in MiXCR, with one record for every CDR3 protein. The top ten clones hold 2% to 2.5% of a sample with tens of thousands of distinct CDR3 sequences, less than 30% of them seen once. The sorted Tregs were CD4+CD25+CD127-/low cells. This CDR3 region has 23 residues. The J segment lost 5 bases and the V segment lost 0 bases, leaving 29 bases of the junction unmatched. From germline, CDR1 is MNHEY and CDR2 SVGEGT. V gene TRBV6-2 or TRBV6-3 combines with J gene TRBJ2-5; TRBD2 matches 8 bases. The specimen sequenced was tumor-infiltrating Tregs sorted from the breast tumor. The TCR sequence derives from a female donor with breast cancer. CDR3 in amino acids: CASSYSFNRGLGIRAGEDETQYF. The CDR3 nucleotides read TGTGCCAGCAGTTACTCGTTTAATCGCGGTCTCGGGATTAGAGCGGGAGAGGATGAGACCCAGTACTTC.